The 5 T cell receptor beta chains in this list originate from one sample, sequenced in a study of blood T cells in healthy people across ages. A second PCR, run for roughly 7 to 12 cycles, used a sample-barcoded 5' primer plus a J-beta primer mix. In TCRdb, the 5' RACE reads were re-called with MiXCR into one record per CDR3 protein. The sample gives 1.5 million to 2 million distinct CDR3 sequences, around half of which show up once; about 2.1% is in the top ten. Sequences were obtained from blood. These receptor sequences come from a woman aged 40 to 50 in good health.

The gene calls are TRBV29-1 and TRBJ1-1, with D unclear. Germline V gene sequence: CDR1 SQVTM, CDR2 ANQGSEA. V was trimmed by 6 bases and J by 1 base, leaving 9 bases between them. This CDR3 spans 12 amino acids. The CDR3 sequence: CSVSTSNTEAFF. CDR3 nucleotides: TGCAGCGTCTCCACATCGAACACTGAAGCTTTCTTT.

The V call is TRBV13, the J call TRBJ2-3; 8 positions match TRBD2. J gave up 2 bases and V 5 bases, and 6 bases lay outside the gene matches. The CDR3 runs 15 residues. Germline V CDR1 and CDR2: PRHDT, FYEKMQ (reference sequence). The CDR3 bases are TGTGCCAGCAGCATTAGCGGGGAGCACACAGATACGCAGTATTTT. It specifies CASSISGEHTDTQYF.

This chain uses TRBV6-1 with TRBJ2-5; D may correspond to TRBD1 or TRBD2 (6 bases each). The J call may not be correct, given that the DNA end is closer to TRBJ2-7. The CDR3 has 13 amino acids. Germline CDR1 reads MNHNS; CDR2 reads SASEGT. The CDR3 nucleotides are TGTGCCAGCAGTGGGGGGGCTTTGGACGAGCAGTACTTC. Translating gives CASSGGALDEQYF.

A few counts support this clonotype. CDR3 bases: TGTGCCAGCAGCTTAGGCTCAGGGTTTAGAGAGACCCAGTACTTC. Amino acids: CASSLGSGFRETQYF. The genes are TRBV11-2 and TRBJ2-5; perhaps TRBD1 as D (5 bases). The CDR3 totals 15 residues. Germline V gene lookup returns CDR1 SGHAT and CDR2 FQNNGV. The V gene lost 1 base and the J gene lost 4 bases, with 13 bases spanning the gap.

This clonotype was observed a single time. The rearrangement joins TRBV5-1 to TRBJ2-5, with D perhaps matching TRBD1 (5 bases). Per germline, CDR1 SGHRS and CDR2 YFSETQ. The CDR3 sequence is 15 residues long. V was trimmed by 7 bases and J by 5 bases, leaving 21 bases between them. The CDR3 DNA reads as TGCGCCAGCGTTACACCCGCTCCAGGGAACGAGACCCAGTACTTC. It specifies CASVTPAPGNETQYF.